This T cell receptor beta chain was obtained from a study of Graves' ophthalmopathy and Graves' hyperthyroidism. Broader study findings: Blood contained most expanded thyroid clonotypes exceeding 0.001 frequency. Researchers report that a 13-signature model separated ophthalmopathy from stable hyperthyroidism, posting 87.88% sensitivity and around 80% specificity.

Patients were excluded if they had other autoimmune diseases or uncontrolled infections, and likewise if pregnancy or lactation applied. Points on this clonotype: Its specificity is not known.

TCR beta CDR3 regions were amplified from RNA transcripts. Second-round multiplex PCR followed a first-round RT-PCR using HTBI primers. Using its own MiXCR run on the multiplex PCR reads, TCRdb lists one record per CDR3 protein. The table lists 40,000 to 50,000 distinct CDR3 sequences, approximately 52% of them singletons. Germline loops: CDR1 SGHTA, CDR2 FQGNSA. This CDR3 spans 12 amino acids. V lost 2 bases and J lost 5, with 6 bases in between. The chain is built from TRBV7-2 and TRBJ1-2, with unresolved D. Specimen: peripheral blood. The receptor was derived from an adult man with Graves' ophthalmopathy. CDR3 sequence reads: CASSLPSYGYTF. CDR3 coding DNA: TGTGCCAGCAGCTTACCCTCGTATGGCTACACCTTC. Full variable domain (rest looked up from reference TRBV7-2 and TRBJ1-2): GAGVSQSPSNKVTEKGKDVELRCDPISGHTALYWYRQSLGQGLEFLIYFQGNSAPDKSGLPSDRFSAERTGGSVSTLTIQRTQQEDSAVYLCASSLPSYGYTFGSGTRLTVV.